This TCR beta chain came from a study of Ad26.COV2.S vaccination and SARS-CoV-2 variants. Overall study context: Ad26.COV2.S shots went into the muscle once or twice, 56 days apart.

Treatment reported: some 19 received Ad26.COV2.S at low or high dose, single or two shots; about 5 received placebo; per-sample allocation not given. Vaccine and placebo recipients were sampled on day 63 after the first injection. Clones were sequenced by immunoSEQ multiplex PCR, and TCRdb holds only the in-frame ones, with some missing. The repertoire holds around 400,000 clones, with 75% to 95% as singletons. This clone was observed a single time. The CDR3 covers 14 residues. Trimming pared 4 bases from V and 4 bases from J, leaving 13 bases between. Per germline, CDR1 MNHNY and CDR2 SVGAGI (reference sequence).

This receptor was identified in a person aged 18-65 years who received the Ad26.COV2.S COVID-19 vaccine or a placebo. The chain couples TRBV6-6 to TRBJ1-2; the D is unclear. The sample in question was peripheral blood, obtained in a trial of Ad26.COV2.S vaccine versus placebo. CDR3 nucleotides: TGTGCCAGCAGTTCGACGACCGACCGCTATGGCTACACCTTC. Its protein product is CASSSTTDRYGYTF.